This T cell receptor beta chain was recorded in a study of cytomegalovirus exposure and HLA in healthy donors. Study-level results: The study found most TCR sequences rare, yet found some public TCRs in many donors. There were a few CMV-associated chains whose specificity for CMV antigens was confirmed in vitro. Associated with cytomegalovirus, according to the listing, were fewer than 200 TCR beta chains.

For this clone: Its cognate antigen is unknown.

Sequenced by immunoSEQ multiplex PCR; TCRdb stores in-frame clones only, minus some. The sample has some 250,000 clones; around 86% are singletons. Sequencing was carried out using PBMCs. The TCR comes from a woman aged 30 to 39 in good health and CMV-seropositive.

This CDR3 reads CASSIELAGTNEQFF. DNA for the CDR3: TGTGCCAGTAGTATAGAACTAGCGGGTACCAATGAGCAGTTCTTC. The genes are TRBV19 and TRBJ2-1, with TRBD2 matching 9 bases. Germline V gives CDR1 LNHDA, CDR2 SQIVND (reference sequence). V trimming: 0 bases; J trimming: 6 bases; junction bases outside the gene matches: 3. The CDR3 spans 15 residues.